One and the same sample provided the 10 T cell receptor beta chains below, sequenced in a study of blood T cell repertoires in COVID-19. Here immunoSEQ multiplex PCR was the method, and the copy in TCRdb shows in-frame clones only, minus some. This table holds fewer than 300,000 clones, 85% to 90% found once. Source material: peripheral blood. The receptors derive from a human donor in a cohort sampled during active COVID-19.

The chain is built from TRBV19 and TRBJ2-7; D possibly corresponds to TRBD1 (6 bases). Germline CDR1 is LNHDA and CDR2 is SQIVND (reference sequence). There are 16 residues in the CDR3. V gave up 3 bases and J gave up 5 bases, with 20 bases separating them. CDR3 in amino acids: CASSMGIQGAWNEQYF. The CDR3 nucleotides are TGTGCCAGTAGTATGGGAATACAGGGAGCTTGGAACGAGCAGTACTTC.

In this sample, this clone turned up a few times. The chain links TRBV4-3 to TRBJ1-1; no clear D gene. The CDR3 spans 14 residues. V lost 0 bases to trimming and J lost 1 base, with 6 bases between them. Germline-derived CDR1 and CDR2 are LGHNA and YSLEER. The CDR3 reads CASSQDLQNTEAFF. In DNA form, the CDR3 reads TGCGCCAGCAGCCAAGACTTACAGAACACTGAAGCTTTCTTT.

V usage is TRBV7-6 and J usage is TRBJ2-7; 10 positions match TRBD2. Germline loops: CDR1 SGHVS, CDR2 FNYEAQ. The ends lost 3 bases at V and 7 bases at J; junction bases unmatched: 9. The CDR3 loop spans 15 amino acids. CDR3 sequence reads: CASSFLAGALGEQYF. CDR3 bases: TGTGCCAGCAGCTTTCTAGCGGGAGCCCTGGGGGAGCAGTACTTC.

This clone came up once. This sequence joins TRBV6-5 and TRBJ2-7; tentatively, D is TRBD2 (6 bases). Germline V CDR1 and CDR2: MNHEY, SVGAGI. V shed 8 bases and J shed 2 bases, with 10 bases lying between them. The CDR3 has 12 amino acids. The CDR3, as DNA: TGTGCCAGCGGAGGGGTCACCTACGAGCAGTACTTC. Translated, it gives CASGGVTYEQYF.

The chain employs TRBV7-2 and TRBJ1-5; maybe TRBD1 (5 bases). There are 16 residues in the CDR3. The germline CDR1 and CDR2 sequences are SGHTA and FQGNSA. V lost 5 bases and J 6 bases, leaving 20 bases between the germline ends. This CDR3 reads CASSPTGAGRRQPQHF. The CDR3, as DNA: TGTGCCAGCAGCCCGACGGGAGCAGGGCGGCGTCAGCCCCAGCATTTT.

J is TRBJ2-7 and V is TRBV15; D is uncertain. CDR3 length: 15 residues. The V gene's germline CDR1 is LNHNV and CDR2 YYDKDF (reference sequence). Trimming shortened V by 0 bases and J by 0 bases, and 9 bases separated the two germline ends. CDR3 DNA: TGTGCCACCAGCAGAGATTTGGCCAGCTCCTACGAGCAGTACTTC. Protein sequence: CATSRDLASSYEQYF.

The chain employs TRBV15 and TRBJ1-5; tentative D call: TRBD1 (5 bases). The V end was cut by 8 bases, the J end by 0 bases, with 23 bases between. The germline CDR1 and CDR2 sequences are LNHNV and YYDKDF (reference sequence). This CDR3 spans 18 amino acids. In nucleotides, the CDR3 is TGTGCCACCGAGGTCGGGAGAGAAAGCGGGGCTAGCAATCAGCCCCAGCATTTT. It translates to CATEVGRESGASNQPQHF.

The CDR3 coding sequence is TGCGCCAGCAGCCAACCCGGGACTATTGAGACCCAGTACTTC. As protein: CASSQPGTIETQYF. This sequence joins TRBV4-1 and TRBJ2-5; 7 bases align to TRBD2. The germline CDR1 and CDR2 sequences are MGHRA and YSYEKL. V lost 2 bases, J lost 5 bases, and 5 bases stayed unmatched. The CDR3 loop spans 14 amino acids.

CDR3 protein: CATSVEGGTGELFF. CDR3 sequence (DNA): TGTGCCACCAGTGTCGAGGGCGGGACCGGGGAGCTGTTTTTT. This rearrangement joins TRBV24-1 to TRBJ2-2, with D perhaps matching TRBD2 (5 bases). The germline V and J ends were trimmed by 5 bases and 5 bases, with 11 bases remaining between them. The CDR3 covers 14 residues. Germline V gene data show CDR1 as KGHDR and CDR2 as SFDVKD.

This chain uses TRBV9 with TRBJ2-7, with 10 bases matching TRBD2. This CDR3 has 16 amino acids. Germline trimming cut 1 base from V and 2 bases from J; bases unmatched to any gene: 6. Germline V gives CDR1 SGDLS, CDR2 YYNGEE. The DNA of the CDR3 is TGTGCCAGCAGCGTACTAGCGGGGGACCCTGCCTACGAGCAGTACTTC. The encoded protein is CASSVLAGDPAYEQYF.